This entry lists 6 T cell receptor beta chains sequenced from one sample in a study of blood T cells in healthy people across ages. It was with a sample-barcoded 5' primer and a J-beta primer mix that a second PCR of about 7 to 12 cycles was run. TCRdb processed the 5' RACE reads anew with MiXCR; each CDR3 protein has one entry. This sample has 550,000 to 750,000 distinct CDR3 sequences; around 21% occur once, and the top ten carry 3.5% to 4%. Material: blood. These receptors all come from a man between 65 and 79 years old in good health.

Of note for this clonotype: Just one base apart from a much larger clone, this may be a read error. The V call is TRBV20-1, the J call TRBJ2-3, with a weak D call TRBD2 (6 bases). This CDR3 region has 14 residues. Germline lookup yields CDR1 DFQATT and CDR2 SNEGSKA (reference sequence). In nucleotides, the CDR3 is TGCAGTGCTAGACCGAGCGGGCGCACAGATACGCAGTCTTTT. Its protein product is CSARPSGRTDTQSF.

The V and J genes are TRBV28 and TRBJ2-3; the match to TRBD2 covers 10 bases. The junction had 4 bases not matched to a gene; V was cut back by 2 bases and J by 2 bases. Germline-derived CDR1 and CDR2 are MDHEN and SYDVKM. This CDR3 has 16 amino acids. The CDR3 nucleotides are TGTGCCAGCAGTTTACAGACTAGCGGGTTCACAGATACGCAGTATTTT. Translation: CASSLQTSGFTDTQYF.

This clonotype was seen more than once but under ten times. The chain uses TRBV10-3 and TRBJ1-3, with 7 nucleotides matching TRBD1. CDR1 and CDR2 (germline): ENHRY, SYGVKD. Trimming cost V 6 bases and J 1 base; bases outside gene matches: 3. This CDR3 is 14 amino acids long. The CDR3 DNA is TGTGCCATCAGGCCAGGGGGTTCTGGAAACACCATATATTTT. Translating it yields CAIRPGGSGNTIYF.

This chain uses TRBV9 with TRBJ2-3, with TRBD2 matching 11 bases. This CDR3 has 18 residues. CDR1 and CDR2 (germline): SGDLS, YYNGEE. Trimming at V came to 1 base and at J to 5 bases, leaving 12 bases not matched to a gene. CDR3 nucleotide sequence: TGTGCCAGCAGCGTATCTTCCCCCACTAGCGGGAGAATAGATACGCAGTATTTT. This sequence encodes CASSVSSPTSGRIDTQYF.

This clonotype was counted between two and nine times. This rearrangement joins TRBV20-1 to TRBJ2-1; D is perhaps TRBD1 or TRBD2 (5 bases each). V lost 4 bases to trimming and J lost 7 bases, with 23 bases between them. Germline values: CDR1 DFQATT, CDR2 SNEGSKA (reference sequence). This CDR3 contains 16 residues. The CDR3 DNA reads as TGCAGTGCTACCTCCCCAGGGCTAGCTCTTCGGAATGAGCAGTTCTTC. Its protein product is CSATSPGLALRNEQFF.

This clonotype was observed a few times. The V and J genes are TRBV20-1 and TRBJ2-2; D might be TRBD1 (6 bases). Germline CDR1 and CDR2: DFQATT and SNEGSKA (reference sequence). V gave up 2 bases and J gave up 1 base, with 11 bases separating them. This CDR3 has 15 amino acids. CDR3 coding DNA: TGCAGTGCTAGACTGCAGGGGCGGAACACCGGGGAGCTGTTTTTT. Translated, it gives CSARLQGRNTGELFF.